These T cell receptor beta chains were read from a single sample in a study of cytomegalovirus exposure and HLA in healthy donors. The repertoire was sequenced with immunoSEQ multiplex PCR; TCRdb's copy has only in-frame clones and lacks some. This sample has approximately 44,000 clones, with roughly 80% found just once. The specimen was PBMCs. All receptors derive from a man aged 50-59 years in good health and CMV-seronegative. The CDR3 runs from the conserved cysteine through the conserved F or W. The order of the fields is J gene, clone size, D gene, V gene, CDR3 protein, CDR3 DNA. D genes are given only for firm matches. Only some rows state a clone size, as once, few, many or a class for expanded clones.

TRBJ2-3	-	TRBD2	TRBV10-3	CAISGGSGKGSQYF	TGTGCCATCAGTGGGGGAAGCGGGAAGGGGTCGCAGTATTTT
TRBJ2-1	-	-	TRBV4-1	CASSQEQRDEQFF	TGCGCCAGCAGCCAAGAACAGCGGGATGAGCAGTTCTTC
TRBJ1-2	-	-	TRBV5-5	CASSGDSYSSYGYTF	TGTGCCAGCAGCGGAGACAGTTATTCTAGCTATGGCTACACCTTC
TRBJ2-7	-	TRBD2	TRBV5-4	CASSSDGGGTYEQYF	TGTGCCAGCAGCTCCGATGGCGGGGGTACCTACGAGCAGTACTTC
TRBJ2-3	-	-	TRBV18	CASSPPSQGPDTQYF	TGTGCCAGCTCACCACCGAGCCAGGGTCCAGATACGCAGTATTTT
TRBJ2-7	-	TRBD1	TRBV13	CASSPRTGYSEQYF	TGTGCCAGCAGCCCCCGGACAGGGTATAGCGAGCAGTACTTC
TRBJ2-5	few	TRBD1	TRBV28	CASSTFPTGGYQETQYF	TGTGCCAGCAGTACCTTCCCGACAGGGGGGTACCAAGAGACCCAGTACTTC
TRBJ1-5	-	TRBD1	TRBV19	CASSGTVANQPQHF	TGTGCCAGTAGCGGGACAGTCGCGAATCAGCCCCAGCATTTT
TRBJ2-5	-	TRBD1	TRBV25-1	CASSALRGTGGQETQYF	TGTGCCAGCAGTGCACTAAGAGGGACAGGAGGCCAAGAGACCCAGTACTTC
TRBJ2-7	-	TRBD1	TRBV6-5	CASSYSWTGAGEQYF	TGTGCCAGCAGTTACTCTTGGACAGGGGCGGGAGAGCAGTACTTC
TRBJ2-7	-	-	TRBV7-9	CASSFNYEQYF	TGTGCCAGCAGCTTCAACTACGAGCAGTACTTC
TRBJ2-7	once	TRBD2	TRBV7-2	CASSLVKAGGQFYF	TGTGCCAGCAGCTTAGTCAAAGCGGGAGGGCAATTCTACTTC
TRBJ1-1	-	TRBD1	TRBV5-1	CASSPYRQGGTEAFF	TGCGCCAGCAGCCCCTATAGACAGGGGGGCACTGAAGCTTTCTTT
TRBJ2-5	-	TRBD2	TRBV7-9	CASSLGLADQETQYF	TGTGCCAGCAGCTTAGGGCTAGCGGATCAAGAGACCCAGTACTTC
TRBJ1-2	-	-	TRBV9	CASSVGQGNYGYTF	TGTGCCAGCAGCGTAGGGCAGGGTAACTATGGCTACACCTTC
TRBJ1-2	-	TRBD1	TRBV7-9	CASSFLPGTVYGYTF	TGTGCCAGCAGCTTCCTCCCCGGGACAGTCTATGGCTACACCTTC
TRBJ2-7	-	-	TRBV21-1	CGRGQGRYEQYF	TGTGGCCGGGGACAGGGCCGCTACGAGCAGTACTTC
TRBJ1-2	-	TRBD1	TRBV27	CASRFSLQGAGYGYTF	TGTGCCAGCCGATTTTCCCTTCAGGGGGCCGGGTATGGCTACACCTTC
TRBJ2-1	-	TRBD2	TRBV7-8	CASSLLGTSGRVAYNEQFF	TGTGCCAGCAGCCTACTTGGGACTAGCGGGAGAGTCGCCTACAATGAGCAGTTCTTC
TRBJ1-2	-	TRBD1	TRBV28	CASSSPGQGAGGYTF	TGTGCCAGCAGTTCCCCTGGACAGGGGGCAGGTGGCTACACCTTC
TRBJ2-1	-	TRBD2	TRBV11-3	CASSLDFREDNEQFF	TGTGCCAGCAGCTTAGATTTTCGGGAGGACAATGAGCAGTTCTTC
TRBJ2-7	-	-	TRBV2	CASSRGLLPSYEQYF	TGTGCCAGCAGTCGGGGACTTTTACCCTCCTACGAGCAGTACTTC
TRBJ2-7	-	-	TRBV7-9	CASTPSQGSGYHEQYF	TGTGCCAGCACCCCCTCACAGGGTTCCGGCTACCACGAGCAGTACTTC
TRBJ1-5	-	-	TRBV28	CASSPITNSGLGNQPQHF	TGTGCCAGCAGTCCGATCACCAACAGCGGGTTGGGCAATCAGCCCCAGCATTTT
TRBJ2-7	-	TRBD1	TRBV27	CASSLGGARGPYEQYF	TGTGCCAGCAGTTTAGGGGGCGCAAGGGGGCCTTACGAGCAGTACTTC
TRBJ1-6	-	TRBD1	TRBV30	CAWSPGTGVSPLHF	TGTGCCTGGAGTCCTGGGACAGGGGTCTCACCCCTCCACTTT
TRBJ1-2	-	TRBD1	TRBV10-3	CATVQGEGYGYTF	TGTGCCACGGTACAGGGGGAAGGGTATGGCTACACCTTC
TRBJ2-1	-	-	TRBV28	CASRRSREQFF	TGTGCCAGCAGGCGATCGCGGGAGCAGTTCTTC
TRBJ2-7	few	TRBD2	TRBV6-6	CASSYGTSSYEQYF	TGTGCCAGCAGTTACGGGACTAGCTCCTACGAGCAGTACTTC
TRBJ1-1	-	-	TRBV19	CASSIDRGTEAFF	TGTGCCAGTAGTATAGATCGGGGCACTGAAGCTTTCTTT
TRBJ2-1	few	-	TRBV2	CASRRLAVSNEQFF	TGTGCCAGCCGGCGGTTGGCGGTCTCGAATGAGCAGTTCTTC
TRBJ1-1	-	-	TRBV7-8	CASSPIMGLQNTEAFF	TGTGCCAGCAGTCCAATAATGGGACTGCAGAACACTGAAGCTTTCTTT
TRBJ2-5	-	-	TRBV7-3	CASSLGLRETQYF	TGTGCCAGCAGCTTAGGGCTACGGGAGACCCAGTACTTC
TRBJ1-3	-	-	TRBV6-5	CASRQISGNTIYF	TGTGCCAGCAGACAGATCTCTGGAAACACCATATATTTT
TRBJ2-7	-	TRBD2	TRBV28	CASSSSALAGYEQYF	TGTGCCAGCAGTTCGTCCGCCCTAGCGGGGTACGAGCAGTACTTC
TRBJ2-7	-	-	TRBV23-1	CASSQFTPRKPIQSYEQYF	TGCGCCAGCAGTCAATTCACACCTAGAAAACCTATTCAGAGCTACGAGCAGTACTTC
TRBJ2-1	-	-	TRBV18	CASSPTEGYDNEQFF	TGTGCCAGCTCACCCACGGAGGGCTACGACAATGAGCAGTTCTTC
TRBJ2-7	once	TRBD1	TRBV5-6	CASSGGPGQTYEQYF	TGTGCCAGCAGCGGTGGCCCGGGACAGACTTACGAGCAGTACTTC
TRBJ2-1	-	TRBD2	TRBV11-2	CASSLAGTSAYAYNEQFF	TGTGCCAGCAGCTTAGCGGGGACTAGCGCCTATGCCTACAATGAGCAGTTCTTC
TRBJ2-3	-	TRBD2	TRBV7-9	CASSPRLADTTDTQYF	TGTGCCAGCAGCCCCCGACTAGCAGATACCACAGATACGCAGTATTTT
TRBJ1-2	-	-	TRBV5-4	CASSLVTANIYGYTF	TGTGCCAGCAGCTTGGTGACAGCCAATATCTATGGCTACACCTTC
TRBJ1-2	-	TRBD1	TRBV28	CASRSSGQGGGYTF	TGTGCCAGCAGAAGCTCTGGACAGGGAGGCGGCTACACCTTC
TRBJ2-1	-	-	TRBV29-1	CSAVLLSGSSYNEQFF	TGCAGCGCGGTATTACTAAGTGGGAGCTCCTACAATGAGCAGTTCTTC
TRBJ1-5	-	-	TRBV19	CASSTNGYSNQPQHF	TGTGCCAGTAGTACTAACGGGTATAGCAATCAGCCCCAGCATTTT
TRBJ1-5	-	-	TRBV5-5	CASSFGGDSQPQHF	TGTGCCAGCAGCTTTGGGGGGGACTCTCAGCCCCAGCATTTT
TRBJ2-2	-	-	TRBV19	CASRKPGHMAPGELFF	TGTGCCAGTCGAAAACCGGGACATATGGCCCCCGGGGAGCTGTTTTTT
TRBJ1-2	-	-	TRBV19	CASSISRAGPYGYTF	TGTGCCAGTAGTATTTCGAGGGCCGGACCCTATGGCTACACCTTC
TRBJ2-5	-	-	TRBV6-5	CASSPNLVFGETQYF	TGTGCCAGCAGCCCCAATCTAGTCTTTGGAGAGACCCAGTACTTC
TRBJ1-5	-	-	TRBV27	CASRDWRRRDQPQHF	TGTGCCAGCAGAGACTGGCGCCGGAGGGATCAGCCCCAGCATTTT
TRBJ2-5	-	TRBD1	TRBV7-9	CASSPRTGGDQETQYF	TGTGCCAGCAGCCCGCGGACAGGGGGAGATCAAGAGACCCAGTACTTC
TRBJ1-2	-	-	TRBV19	CASSYAANYGYTF	TGTGCCAGTAGTTACGCGGCTAACTATGGCTACACCTTC
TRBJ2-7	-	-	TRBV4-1	CASSKGALSGVSYEQYF	TGCGCCAGCAGCAAAGGGGCCCTCTCAGGGGTCTCCTACGAGCAGTACTTC
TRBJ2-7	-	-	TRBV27	CASSRKQYF	TGTGCCAGCAGTCGTAAGCAGTACTTC
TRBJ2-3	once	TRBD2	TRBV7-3	CASSYSGGLETTQYF	TGTGCCAGCAGCTACAGCGGGGGCCTAGAAACTACGCAGTATTTT
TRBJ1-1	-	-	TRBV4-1	CASSLGQGRALEAFF	TGCGCCAGCAGCCTGGGGCAGGGTCGCGCCCTTGAAGCTTTCTTT
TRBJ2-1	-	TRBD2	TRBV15	CATKTGLASHEQFF	TGTGCCACCAAGACGGGACTAGCGTCCCATGAGCAGTTCTTC
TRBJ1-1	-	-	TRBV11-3	CASSLDSRSGTEAFF	TGTGCCAGCAGCCTGGACAGCAGGAGCGGCACTGAAGCTTTCTTT
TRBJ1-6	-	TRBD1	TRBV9	CASSVDGGGDSPLHF	TGTGCCAGCAGCGTAGATGGAGGGGGCGATTCACCCCTCCACTTT